This paragraph reports one T cell receptor (beta chain). This clone may be a read error of a much larger clone one base away. RNA transcripts served as the template for amplifying TCR beta CDR3 regions. A set of HTBI primers served as the primers for a first-round RT-PCR of the TCR CDR3. TCRdb itself ran the multiplex PCR reads through MiXCR, one entry per CDR3 protein. Of around 190,000 distinct CDR3 sequences in the sample, roughly a sixth were seen once. These data are taken from a study of T cells in Graves' hyperthyroidism and ophthalmopathy. In germline, CDR1 is DFQATT, CDR2 SNEGSKA (reference sequence). The CDR3 runs 16 residues. Patients showing uncontrolled infection, other autoimmune disease, pregnancy or lactation were ineligible. The PBMCs were sourced from fresh peripheral blood (approximately 9.6 ml).

The V gene is TRBV20-1, the J gene TRBJ1-5, with D possibly matching TRBD1 (6 bases). The source of this sequence is a woman aged 45 to 65 with Graves' hyperthyroidism. Source material: blood. CDR3 sequence: CSATRGAGDSNQPLHF. CDR3 sequence (DNA): TGCAGTGCTACGCGCGGGGCAGGGGATAGCAATCAGCCCCTGCATTTT.